This T cell receptor beta chain originates from a study of early T cells in non-severe SARS-CoV-2 infection. Across the whole study: Bulk RNA from unsorted whole blood was sequenced; chains were unpaired. Study-wide points: Anti-spike CD8 responses were favored by VDJdb matching, which missed private and CD4 specificities.

Germline CDR1 and CDR2: SGHTA and FQGNSA. Trimming removed 1 base from V and 9 bases from J, with 12 bases in between. The CDR3 is 13 amino acids. The TCR library protocol attached unique molecular identifiers to the individual cDNA molecules. MiXCR, run by TCRdb on the 5' RACE reads, gives a single entry per CDR3 protein. The table includes tens of thousands of distinct CDR3 sequences, 6.2% detected once. This clonotype appeared many times. Its cognate antigen is unknown. The rearrangement links TRBV7-2 to TRBJ1-2; unclear D gene. This TCR came from an adult who was a healthcare worker with PCR-confirmed SARS-CoV-2 infection or an uninfected control (not recorded which). The sample consisted of whole blood. This CDR3 is CASSLGRQRSYTF. CDR3 DNA: TGTGCCAGCAGCTTAGGGCGGCAGCGGAGCTACACCTTC.